These 17 T cell receptor beta chains originate from one sample sequenced in a study of T cell changes during pregnancy in multiple sclerosis. Assay: immunoSEQ multiplex PCR; the TCRdb copy retains only in-frame clones and omits some. The table has approximately 130,000 clones, about 96% seen once; the top ten hold 0.4% to 0.5%. This specimen consisted of peripheral blood, obtained after pregnancy. These receptors were obtained from a female donor with multiple sclerosis, enrolled in a pregnancy study.

The V and J genes are TRBV19 and TRBJ1-5, with TRBD1 identical over 8 bases. The CDR3 loop spans 13 amino acids. The germline gives CDR1 LNHDA, CDR2 SQIVND (reference sequence). V was pared by 8 bases and J by 7 bases, with 7 bases of the junction left unmatched. The CDR3 region is CASHDRGGQPQHF. In DNA, the CDR3 is TGTGCCAGTCACGACAGGGGAGGACAGCCCCAGCATTTT. Combining the CDR3 with reference TRBV19 and TRBJ1-5 gives the whole variable domain DGGITQSPKYLFRKEGQNVTLSCEQNLNHDAMYWYRQDPGQGLRLIYYSQIVNDFQKGDIAEGYSVSREKKESFPLTVTSAQKNPTAFYLCASHDRGGQPQHFGDGTRLSIL.

This rearrangement joins TRBV5-5 to TRBJ2-5, with 9 bases aligning to TRBD2. V dropped 0 bases and J dropped 5; count of bases not matched to a gene: 2. There are 14 residues in the CDR3. Per germline, CDR1 SGHKS and CDR2 YYEKEE (reference sequence). DNA of the CDR3: TGTGCCAGCAGCTTGGGGGCGGGAGGGGAGACCCAGTACTTC. This translates into CASSLGAGGETQYF.

V is TRBV28 and J is TRBJ2-7; maybe TRBD1 (6 bases). Germline CDR1 is MDHEN and CDR2 is SYDVKM. V gave up 3 bases and J gave up 2 bases, with 11 bases separating them. The CDR3 totals 14 residues. The CDR3 sequence is CASSFGTRTYEQYF. The DNA of the CDR3 is TGTGCCAGCAGTTTTGGGACACGCACCTACGAGCAGTACTTC. Supplemented by reference TRBV28 and TRBJ2-7, the full variable domain reads DVKVTQSSRYLVKRTGEKVFLECVQDMDHENMFWYRQDPGLGLRLIYFSYDVKMKEKGDIPEGYSVSREKKERFSLILESASTNQTSMYLCASSFGTRTYEQYFGPGTRLTVT.

A single count supports this clone. The chain is built from TRBV28 and TRBJ2-5, with a weak D call TRBD2 (6 bases). Germline V gene sequence: CDR1 MDHEN, CDR2 SYDVKM. This CDR3 is 14 amino acids long. V lost 8 bases, J lost 5 bases, and 18 bases lay in between. The CDR3 here is CASSLPGRGETQYF. The CDR3 DNA reads as TGTGCCAGCTCACTCCCCGGGAGAGGGGAGACCCAGTACTTC.

The chain links TRBV10-3 to TRBJ1-2, with D perhaps matching TRBD1 (5 bases). This CDR3 is built from 13 residues. V shed 10 bases and J shed 4 bases, with 16 bases lying between them. Germline CDR1 reads ENHRY; CDR2 reads SYGVKD. CDR3 in amino acids: CASRDLNLYGYTF. The DNA of the CDR3 is TGTGCCAGCCGGGACTTAAATCTCTATGGCTACACCTTC.

The chain uses TRBV19 and TRBJ2-4, with D possibly being TRBD1 (6 bases). V lost 4 bases and J 0 bases, leaving 13 bases between the germline ends. CDR1 is LNHDA and CDR2 is SQIVND in the germline V gene (reference sequence). The length of the CDR3 is 16 residues. CDR3 amino acids: CASSTRTELAKNIQYF. DNA for the CDR3: TGTGCCAGTAGTACCCGGACAGAGCTAGCCAAAAACATTCAGTACTTC.

The chain carries TRBV6-6 and TRBJ1-5, with D possibly being TRBD1 (5 bases). Germline CDR1 reads MNHNY; CDR2 reads SVGAGI (reference sequence). This CDR3 spans 16 amino acids. Trimming removed 7 bases at V and 4 bases at J, with 20 bases between. The CDR3 reads CASTTDTGLINQPQHF. DNA for the CDR3: TGTGCCAGCACCACAGACACGGGACTGATTAATCAGCCCCAGCATTTT.

The chain uses TRBV2 and TRBJ2-2; the D gene is possibly TRBD2 (5 bases). The germline V gene encodes CDR1 SNHLY and CDR2 FYNNEI. V was pared by 8 bases and J by 6 bases, with 22 bases between. The CDR3 totals 16 residues. The CDR3 coding sequence is TGTGCCAGCTCCTTCGGACCGACTCATAGCGCCGGGGAGCTGTTTTTT. Amino acids: CASSFGPTHSAGELFF.

The CDR3: CASSLQNIPEAFF. DNA for the CDR3: TGTGCCAGCAGCCTTCAAAACATCCCTGAAGCTTTCTTT. The chain has TRBV28 and TRBJ1-1; D gene unclear. Trimming cost V 6 bases and J 6 bases, with 14 bases left between them. The CDR3 is made up of 13 amino acids. Germline assignment: CDR1 MDHEN and CDR2 SYDVKM.

The chain combines TRBV28 with TRBJ1-2; D gene ambiguous. This CDR3 is built from 12 residues. V was pared by 6 bases and J by 4 bases, with 9 bases between. Germline CDR1 reads MDHEN; CDR2 reads SYDVKM. The CDR3 DNA is TGTGCCAGCAGATACGGTACCTATGGCTACACCTTC. Translated: CASRYGTYGYTF.

The chain carries TRBV28 and TRBJ2-1; the D is unclear. The CDR3 length is 16 residues. Germline V gene lookup returns CDR1 MDHEN and CDR2 SYDVKM. Between the trimmed V and J ends, which lost 3 bases and 1 base, there was a span of 13 bases. The CDR3 region is CASSLPGIISYNEQFF. CDR3 DNA sequence: TGTGCCAGCAGTTTGCCAGGCATCATTTCCTACAATGAGCAGTTCTTC.

CDR3 region: CASSALAGQVAYEQYF. CDR3 bases: TGCGCCAGCAGCGCACTAGCGGGACAGGTAGCCTACGAGCAGTACTTC. The V call is TRBV5-1, the J call TRBJ2-7, with 10 bases fitting TRBD2. The CDR3 length is 16 residues. With 4 bases clipped from V and 2 bases from J, the junction kept 9 bases outside the gene matches. From germline, CDR1 is SGHRS and CDR2 YFSETQ. Looking up the rest from reference TRBV5-1 and TRBJ2-7 gives the full variable domain: KAGVTQTPRYLIKTRGQQVTLSCSPISGHRSVSWYQQTPGQGLQFLFEYFSETQRNKGNFPGRFSGRQFSNSRSEMNVSTLELGDSALYLCASSALAGQVAYEQYFGPGTRLTVT.

V is TRBV5-1 and J is TRBJ2-7, with D maybe TRBD1 (6 bases). This CDR3 has 13 residues. Per germline, CDR1 SGHRS and CDR2 YFSETQ. Trimming took 4 bases from V and 3 from J, leaving 11 bases between them. Here the CDR3 DNA reads TGCGCCAGCAGCCACGACAGGCTCTACGAGCAGTACTTC. Protein product: CASSHDRLYEQYF.

This clone was seen a single time. In DNA form, the CDR3 reads TGTGCCAGCAGTCCCGGCCGGACTCGACGGATCTACAATGAGCAGTTCTTC. It yields the protein CASSPGRTRRIYNEQFF. The chain combines TRBV7-6 with TRBJ2-1, with D possibly being TRBD2 (5 bases). V lost 6 bases and J 3 bases, leaving 21 bases between the germline ends. The CDR3 covers 17 residues. Germline CDR1 SGHVS, CDR2 FNYEAQ.

The chain has TRBV30 and TRBJ2-5, with 7 bases identical to TRBD2. CDR1 GTSNPN and CDR2 SVGIG come from the germline V gene (reference sequence). The CDR3 runs to 13 residues. Germline trimming cut 4 bases from V and 5 bases from J; bases unmatched to any gene: 7. The CDR3 DNA follows: TGTGCCTGGAATGCGGGAGCCACCGAGACCCAGTACTTC. It yields the protein CAWNAGATETQYF.

The chain combines TRBV5-4 with TRBJ2-3; D is uncertain. The CDR3 is 13 residues long. Germline CDR1 SGHNT, CDR2 YYREEE (reference sequence). V lost 1 base and J 4 bases, leaving 7 bases between the germline ends. The chain's CDR3 is CASSLQASDTQYF. Here the CDR3 DNA reads TGTGCCAGCAGCTTGCAGGCCTCAGATACGCAGTATTTT.

The chain has TRBV19 and TRBJ1-1, with 7 bases that match TRBD1. V was clipped by 2 bases and J by 7 bases; unmatched bases: 7. The V gene's germline CDR1 is LNHDA and CDR2 SQIVND (reference sequence). The CDR3 sequence is 14 residues long. The CDR3 here is CASSIQGGGDEAFF. The DNA of the CDR3 is TGTGCCAGTAGTATACAGGGGGGAGGTGATGAAGCTTTCTTT.